This T cell receptor (beta chain) was recorded in a study of shared clonotypes between healthy human individuals (dated by TCRdb to 2020 to 2022). Regarding the study in general: The cohort included three men and a couple of women between 18 and 49 years of age. For each donor, CD4 naive and CD4 memory were each run on three plates, CD8 naive on two plates, and CD8 memory on one plate. Blood TCR repertoires of roughly five healthy adults were deeply sequenced to estimate repertoire size and the extent of clonotype sharing between individuals. Different laboratories and diverse techniques were used to prepare libraries and sequence TCR repertoires, to increase sequencing depth and limit assay-specific biases. Leukapheresis yielded between about 0.85 and 9.5 billion PBMCs per donor.

Concerning this clone: Its antigen target is currently unknown. Base qualities are not recorded, but no much larger clone differs from it by a single base.

Using the deep immunoSEQ assay, multiplex PCR amplified TCR CDR3 regions from genomic DNA. For each cell subset, the extracted genomic DNA was distributed evenly across all wells of several immunoSEQ 96-well plates, and each plate served as one replicate. For sorted subsets, approximately 200 ng of genomic DNA, equivalent to around 30,000 T cell genomes, went into each replicate PCR. Purified libraries were measured with a Qubit 3.0 fluorometer, size-checked on a Bioanalyzer 2100, and measured again with the KAPA Library Quantification kit. A separate single-read 150-cycle Illumina NextSeq 550 flow cell was used to sequence each immunoSEQ 96-well plate. For the original study's pipeline: Because only junctional sequences without quality scores were contained in the immunoSEQ output, filtering matching that applied to full-length reads could not be performed. To assign V/J genes and CDR3, sequences were annotated using PyIR, a Python wrapper for IgBLAST v1.9, with IMGT germline references. Reads were removed for weak V/J assignments (E-value above 1e-6), missing CDR3, stop codons, out-of-frame junctions, or ambiguous translated residues. V3J clonotypes were defined by identical inferred V gene, J gene, and CDR3 amino acid sequence. Percentage overlap between repertoires was computed as shared unique clonotypes divided by the size of the smaller repertoire. Three approaches were used to assess repertoire richness: RTK rarefaction, the Chao1 estimator, and Recon v2.1 estimates of unobserved clonotypes. Generation probabilities were computed with OLGA for all TCRbeta clonotypes obtained by the gDNA method from a few donors. Sourced from immuneACCESS, this table was stored by TCRdb with only in-frame sequences that have V and J called. A share of the clones is absent; for the studies checked, an unresolved V gene accounts for under half, and the remainder has no known explanation. V, J and clone size reflect that table, while D and trimming were determined from the DNA. A total of 2 million to 2.5 million clones appear in this sample, around 93% of them only once. Together, the top ten hold approximately 0.39% of the sample.

The donors were healthy, HIV-negative adults who had no recently reported acute infections or vaccinations. Every donor was a Caucasian adult living in Nashville, Tennessee, USA. CD4+ T cells were enriched by magnetic negative selection, after which naive cells were positively selected on CD45RA and the negative fraction was taken as the memory subset. After blood collection by leukapheresis, PBMCs were isolated using Ficoll-Histopaque density gradient centrifugation and then cryopreserved in the vapor phase of liquid nitrogen. Analytical flow cytometry was used to check the purity and quantity of each magnetically sorted T cell population. Genomic DNA was isolated from each sorted fraction and quantified by UV absorbance on a Nanodrop 2000c. The germline V gene yields SGHTA for CDR1 and FQGNSA for CDR2. V loses 6 bases of germline sequence and J loses 0 bases, and the interval between the two ends is 11 bases. From cysteine to phenylalanine, the CDR3 is 15 amino acids long. Only CDR3 DNA remains: 45 bases, in frame from the first base.

Findings and caveats that apply to the study as a whole: Approximately 5% of naive CD4, 3.5% of naive CD8, roughly 2.5% of memory CD4, and about 0.4% of memory CD8 clonotypes were shared across a few donors. Sampling was restricted to blood, and TCR repertoires in tissue are likely to differ from TCR repertoires in blood. Compared with non-shared clonotypes, the clonotypes found in all four sorted-subset donors had higher generation probabilities. Because the study included a small number of donors, the genetic and exposure-history diversity represented was limited. Pairwise subsampling indicated that sequencing depth was expected to affect the degree of clonotype sharing among donors. Rarefaction of sorted-subset datasets indicated incomplete sequencing despite the large sequencing depth. Estimated clonotype richness was generally larger for naive than for memory subsets.

The source of this sequence is a man younger than 35 in good health. Some clones in this sample may be carry-over from other donors' samples. Sequencing was carried out using naive CD4+ T cells from PBMCs. The cell subset or site label here, explained by the study, means: CD45RA+ positively selected. The chain couples TRBV7-2 to TRBJ2-2; the D call is possibly TRBD1 or TRBD2, each sharing 7 bases. For the CDR3, the sequence is CASRPGGANTGELFF. The sequenced DNA: TGTGCCAGCAGACCAGGGGGGGCGAACACCGGGGAGCTGTTTTTT.